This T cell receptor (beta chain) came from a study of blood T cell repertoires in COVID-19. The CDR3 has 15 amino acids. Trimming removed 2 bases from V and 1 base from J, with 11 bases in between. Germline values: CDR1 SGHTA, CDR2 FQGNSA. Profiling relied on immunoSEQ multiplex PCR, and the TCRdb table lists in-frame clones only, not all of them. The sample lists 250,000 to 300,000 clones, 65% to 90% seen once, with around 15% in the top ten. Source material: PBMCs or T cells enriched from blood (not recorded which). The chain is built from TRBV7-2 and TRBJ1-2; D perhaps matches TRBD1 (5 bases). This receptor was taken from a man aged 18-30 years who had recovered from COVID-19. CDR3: CASSLTGQGNYGYTF. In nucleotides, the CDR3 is TGTGCCAGCAGCTTAACGGGTCAGGGTAACTATGGCTACACCTTC. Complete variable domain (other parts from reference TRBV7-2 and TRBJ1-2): GAGVSQSPSNKVTEKGKDVELRCDPISGHTALYWYRQSLGQGLEFLIYFQGNSAPDKSGLPSDRFSAERTGGSVSTLTIQRTQQEDSAVYLCASSLTGQGNYGYTFGSGTRLTVV.